These 24 T cell receptor beta chains share one sample of origin, sequenced in a study of cytomegalovirus exposure and HLA in healthy donors. With 60 Vbeta and 13 Jbeta primers, the PCR was carried out. Some clones are missing from TCRdb's copy, which holds only in-frame ones; the method was immunoSEQ multiplex PCR. This table holds 130,000 or so clones. Source material: PBMCs. Receptors originate from a woman aged 55-75 years in good health and CMV-seronegative.

V and J are TRBV2 and TRBJ1-4; no clear D. Trimming stripped 5 bases from V and 0 bases from J, with 13 bases between. Per the germline V gene, CDR1 is SNHLY and CDR2 is FYNNEI. The CDR3 runs 16 residues. CDR3 nucleotides: TGTGCCAGCAGTTTACGGGGTCCGGCAACTAATGAAAAACTGTTTTTT. Residues: CASSLRGPATNEKLFF.

This chain connects TRBV30 to TRBJ2-4; unclear D gene. CDR1 and CDR2 from the germline V gene are GTSNPN and SVGIG (reference sequence). V lost 2 bases and J lost 3, with 5 bases in between. The CDR3 runs to 12 residues. The CDR3 loop is CAWSPNKNIQYF. The CDR3 DNA follows: TGTGCCTGGAGTCCCAACAAAAACATTCAGTACTTC.

V is TRBV25-1 and J is TRBJ1-4; 7 bases are shared with TRBD1. Losses at the gene ends were 4 bases for V and 6 bases for J; bases not matched to a gene: 8. The CDR3 loop spans 15 amino acids. Germline V gene lookup returns CDR1 MGHDK and CDR2 SYGVNS. Here the CDR3 reads CASSGGTAPYEKLFF. DNA of the CDR3: TGTGCCAGCAGTGGAGGGACAGCCCCCTATGAAAAACTGTTTTTT.

The V call is TRBV19, the J call TRBJ1-4, with D possibly being TRBD1 (5 bases). Germline CDR1 and CDR2: LNHDA and SQIVND (reference sequence). The length of the CDR3 is 13 residues. Trimming cost V 8 bases and J 4 bases, with 11 bases left between them. The CDR3 is CASAQGLNEKLFF. As DNA, the CDR3 is TGTGCCAGTGCTCAGGGACTTAATGAAAAACTGTTTTTT.

The rearrangement uses TRBV6-6 and TRBJ2-2; TRBD1 matches 7 bases. The length of the CDR3 is 13 residues. Germline V CDR1 and CDR2: MNHNY, SVGAGI (reference sequence). Trimming cost V 10 bases and J 0 bases; bases outside gene matches: 2. The CDR3 DNA follows: TGTGCCACCGGGACAGCGAACACCGGGGAGCTGTTTTTT. Translated: CATGTANTGELFF.

The V gene is TRBV5-1, the J gene TRBJ2-7; tentatively, D is TRBD2 (6 bases). The CDR3 extends over 15 amino acids. CDR1 and CDR2 from the germline V gene are SGHRS and YFSETQ. The ends were cut back, 0 bases at V and 0 bases at J, with 10 bases in the middle. Here the CDR3 DNA reads TGCGCCAGCAGCTTGGTGGGGGGTACCTCCTACGAGCAGTACTTC. It is translated as CASSLVGGTSYEQYF.

The chain uses TRBV5-1 and TRBJ2-1; the match to TRBD1 covers 11 bases. The CDR3 totals 15 residues. Trimming at V came to 3 bases and at J to 5 bases, leaving 4 bases not matched to a gene. Germline CDR1 reads SGHRS; CDR2 reads YFSETQ. CDR3 loop: CASSWGDRGDNEQFF. For the CDR3, the DNA is TGCGCCAGCAGCTGGGGGGACAGGGGGGACAATGAGCAGTTCTTC. The full variable domain, its missing parts supplied by reference TRBV5-1 and TRBJ2-1, is KAGVTQTPRYLIKTRGQQVTLSCSPISGHRSVSWYQQTPGQGLQFLFEYFSETQRNKGNFPGRFSGRQFSNSRSEMNVSTLELGDSALYLCASSWGDRGDNEQFFGPGTRLTVL.

This sequence joins TRBV19 and TRBJ2-1; 9 bases fit TRBD2. After removal of 6 bases from V and 5 bases from J, the junction contained 5 bases not matched to a gene. CDR3 length: 14 amino acids. Per germline, CDR1 LNHDA and CDR2 SQIVND (reference sequence). The CDR3 sequence: CASRLRGGNNEQFF. The CDR3 nucleotides are TGTGCCAGTAGGCTGCGGGGGGGTAACAATGAGCAGTTCTTC.

This chain links TRBV7-9 with TRBJ2-7; D is perhaps TRBD2 (6 bases). Looked up from germline, CDR1 is SEHNR and CDR2 is FQNEAQ (reference sequence). Trimming shortened V by 4 bases and J by 1 base, and 14 bases separated the two germline ends. This CDR3 has 15 amino acids. CDR3 nucleotides: TGTGCCAGCAGCTCCACGCGGAGGGAATCCTACGAGCAGTACTTC. It specifies CASSSTRRESYEQYF.

The chain has TRBV5-1 and TRBJ1-2; 9 bases agree with TRBD1. Germline CDR1 and CDR2: SGHRS and YFSETQ. CDR3 length: 15 amino acids. V was pared by 3 bases and J by 4 bases, with 7 bases of the junction left unmatched. The CDR3, as DNA: TGCGCCAGCAGCTCCGGACAGGGGAGGAGCTATGGCTACACCTTC. Protein sequence: CASSSGQGRSYGYTF.

This chain joins TRBV6-1 and TRBJ1-2; no clear D. The CDR3 is 14 amino acids. V was cut by 3 bases and J by 4 bases, with 12 bases left in between. From germline, CDR1 is MNHNS and CDR2 SASEGT. The DNA of the CDR3 is TGTGCCAGCAGTGATAGCCGAGGGCGCTATGGCTACACCTTC. It encodes CASSDSRGRYGYTF.

The V and J genes are TRBV19 and TRBJ1-3; TRBD1 is a possible D gene (5 bases). V was shortened by 1 base and J by 4 bases, with 14 bases between the two germline ends. CDR1 is LNHDA and CDR2 is SQIVND in the germline V gene (reference sequence). The CDR3 consists of 16 residues. CDR3 nucleotides: TGTGCCAGTAGTATAGGGAACAGGCCGGCCGGAAACACCATATATTTT. Translation gives CASSIGNRPAGNTIYF.

The CDR3 coding sequence is TGTGCCAGCAGAATGAGGAGCACAGATACGCAGTATTTT. This codes for CASRMRSTDTQYF. The V gene is TRBV6-5, the J gene TRBJ2-3; D is ambiguous. Germline CDR1 and CDR2: MNHEY and SVGAGI. This CDR3 region has 13 residues. Trimming stripped 6 bases from V and 0 bases from J, with 7 bases between.

CDR3 in amino acids: CASLVGTGGTYEQYF. The CDR3 nucleotides are TGTGCTAGCCTCGTGGGAACGGGAGGGACCTACGAGCAGTACTTC. V gene TRBV12-5 combines with J gene TRBJ2-7; 8 bases align to TRBD2. CDR1 is LGHNT and CDR2 is FRNRAP in the germline V gene. V gave up 9 bases and J gave up 2 bases; unmatched junction bases: 12. This CDR3 spans 15 amino acids.

V and J are TRBV2 and TRBJ1-6; TRBD1 matches 9 bases. The CDR3 covers 15 residues. Germline values: CDR1 SNHLY, CDR2 FYNNEI. The J segment lost 7 bases and the V segment lost 4 bases, leaving 5 bases of the junction unmatched. Here the CDR3 DNA reads TGTGCCAGCAGTGGGGGACAGGGTATCAATTCACCCCTCCACTTT. This gives the protein CASSGGQGINSPLHF.

This sequence joins TRBV7-3 and TRBJ2-1; 11 nucleotides agree with TRBD2. This CDR3 has 17 amino acids. The trim removed 5 bases at V and 9 bases at J, leaving 15 bases unmatched. Germline V lookup: CDR1 SGHTA, CDR2 FQGTGA. The CDR3 here is CASSVGVAGGPGVEQFF. For the CDR3, the DNA is TGTGCCAGCAGCGTAGGTGTAGCGGGGGGGCCGGGGGTTGAGCAGTTCTTC.

This chain uses TRBV13 with TRBJ2-7, with 8 bases that match TRBD1. Germline CDR1 is PRHDT and CDR2 is FYEKMQ (reference sequence). With 1 base clipped from V and 3 bases from J, the junction kept 5 bases outside the gene matches. The CDR3 is made up of 15 amino acids. As DNA, the CDR3 is TGTGCCAGCAGCTTAGCCGGACAGGGTTTCTACGAGCAGTACTTC. It yields the protein CASSLAGQGFYEQYF.

The chain carries TRBV7-8 and TRBJ1-1; D may be TRBD1 (6 bases). This CDR3 spans 13 amino acids. Trimming cost V 4 bases and J 1 base, with 7 bases left between them. CDR1 is SGHVS, CDR2 FQNEAQ, per germline. CDR3 sequence reads: CASSSRGNTEAFF. CDR3 nucleotide sequence: TGTGCCAGCAGCTCCAGGGGGAACACTGAAGCTTTCTTT. The whole variable domain, filled in from reference TRBV7-8 and TRBJ1-1, reads GAGVSQSPRYKVAKRGQDVALRCDPISGHVSLFWYQQALGQGPEFLTYFQNEAQLDKSGLPSDRFFAERPEGSVSTLKIQRTQQEDSAVYLCASSSRGNTEAFFGQGTRLTVV.

This sequence joins TRBV10-3 and TRBJ2-7; weak D call: TRBD1 (6 bases). Trimming left V 0 bases short and J 4 bases short, with 16 bases between. Looked up from germline, CDR1 is ENHRY and CDR2 is SYGVKD. The CDR3 is 16 amino acids. In DNA, the CDR3 is TGTGCCATCAGTGAGTCGTCCCGGGGACAACCTTACGAGCAGTACTTC. Amino acids: CAISESSRGQPYEQYF.

The genes are TRBV28 and TRBJ1-3, with D possibly being TRBD1 (5 bases). The V gene lost 6 bases and the J gene lost 4 bases, with 13 bases spanning the gap. This CDR3 has 14 amino acids. Per germline, CDR1 MDHEN and CDR2 SYDVKM. Here the CDR3 DNA reads TGTGCCAGCAGACCACACAGGTCCGGAAACACCATATATTTT. Protein product: CASRPHRSGNTIYF.

The V and J genes are TRBV10-3 and TRBJ1-1; D perhaps matches TRBD1 (5 bases). V lost 6 bases and J 1 base, leaving 9 bases between the germline ends. CDR1 and CDR2 from the germline V gene are ENHRY and SYGVKD. The CDR3 runs 13 residues. CDR3: CAIRQGGNTEAFF. CDR3 sequence (DNA): TGTGCCATCAGGCAGGGCGGGAACACTGAAGCTTTCTTT.

The CDR3 loop is CASSSHRDREVYEQYF. The CDR3 bases are TGCGCCAGCAGCTCACACCGGGACAGGGAGGTCTACGAGCAGTACTTC. The chain couples TRBV4-1 to TRBJ2-7; 9 bases agree with TRBD1. This CDR3 comprises 16 residues. Germline CDR1 MGHRA, CDR2 YSYEKL. The junction had 11 bases not matched to a gene; V was cut back by 5 bases and J by 3 bases.

The V gene is TRBV11-2, the J gene TRBJ1-1, with D tentatively TRBD1 (5 bases). This CDR3 spans 15 amino acids. With 6 bases removed from V and 0 bases from J, the gap between germline ends came to 14 bases. Per the germline V gene, CDR1 is SGHAT and CDR2 is FQNNGV. CDR3 loop: CASSGLTDMNTEAFF. CDR3 sequence (DNA): TGTGCCAGCAGTGGATTGACAGACATGAACACTGAAGCTTTCTTT.

The chain joins TRBV4-1 to TRBJ1-2, with D possibly TRBD1 on 5 matching bases. Trimming pared 2 bases from V and 6 bases from J, leaving 16 bases between. CDR1 and CDR2 from the germline V gene are MGHRA and YSYEKL. The CDR3 totals 15 residues. This chain's CDR3 is CASSQTDSYSNGYTF. CDR3 DNA: TGCGCCAGCAGCCAAACTGACAGCTACTCGAATGGCTACACCTTC.